The 21 T cell receptor beta chains below all came from one sample that was sequenced in a study of tumor and adjacent non-tumor tissue in lung cancer (dated by TCRdb to 2016 to 2019). RNA was isolated from bulk, unsorted tissue, and RNA quality was assessed with a NanoDrop ND-1000 and an Agilent 2100. The method behind the library was multiplex PCR. The instrument was an Illumina HiSeq 2500. TCRbeta libraries were constructed through three rounds of nested PCR with primers (Table S4) according to protocols adapted from ARM-PCR. Using fastp at Q25 and MiXCR, TCRdb reprocessed the public reads and kept productive beta chains. Rows are unified per CDR3 protein, each entry keeping the most common DNA and genes. For this sample there are more than 95,000 distinct CDR3 sequences; 66% appear just once. The ten largest clones represent 9.5% to 15% of the sample. The sample was lung tumor tissue. All receptors come from a man aged 30-40 years with non-small cell lung cancer.

The CDR3 region has the DNA TGCGCCAGCAGCCCCCTAACCCAGCAGGACTATGCAGCTAAAAACATTCAGTACTTC. Residues: CASSPLTQQDYAAKNIQYF. The V gene is TRBV4-1, the J gene TRBJ2-4; weak D call: TRBD2 (6 bases). The V gene's germline CDR1 is MGHRA and CDR2 YSYEKL. Trimming took 4 bases from V and 4 from J, leaving 26 bases between them. The CDR3 contains 19 residues.

Details on this clonotype: Since a much larger clone is just one base distant, this may be a read error. The chain joins TRBV29-1 to TRBJ1-1, with 7 nucleotides matching TRBD1. The CDR3 runs 13 residues. Germline V gene data show CDR1 as SQVTM and CDR2 as ANQGSEA. CDR3 bases: TGCAGCGGAATCAAGGGACAGAACACTGAAGCTCTCTTT. This codes for CSGIKGQNTEALF. Based on the CDR3 plus reference TRBV29-1 and TRBJ1-1, the full variable domain is SAVISQKPSRDICQRGTSLTIQCQVDSQVTMMFWYRQQPGQSLTLIATANQGSEATYESGFVIDKFPISRPNLTFSTLTVSNMSPEDSSIYLCSGIKGQNTEALFGQGTRLTVV.

This rearrangement joins TRBV12-3 or TRBV12-4 to TRBJ2-1; the match to TRBD2 covers 7 bases. J was trimmed by 1 base and V by 5 bases; bases with no gene match: 5. This CDR3 is 15 amino acids long. CDR3 in DNA: TGTGCCAGCAGTCCCTCTAGCGGATCCTACAATGAGCAGTTCTTC. Protein: CASSPSSGSYNEQFF.

The chain links TRBV6-5 to TRBJ2-3; D remains unclear. The assigned J gene may be wrong: the sequence end matches TRBJ1-5 better. CDR1 MNHEY and CDR2 SVGAGI come from the germline V gene. The length of the CDR3 is 12 residues. The CDR3 DNA sequence: TGTGCCAGCAGTTATTCGATGAATACGCAGCATTTT. As protein: CASSYSMNTQHF.

V gene TRBV6-1 combines with J gene TRBJ2-3; the D is unclear. Germline CDR1 MNHNS, CDR2 SASEGT. The CDR3 is 14 amino acids. V was shortened by 4 bases and J by 7 bases, with 15 bases between the two germline ends. The CDR3: CASSGSRSANTQYF. The CDR3 DNA reads as TGTGCCAGCAGTGGAAGCCGGTCGGCAAATACGCAGTATTTT.

The chain carries TRBV4-1 and TRBJ1-2; 7 bases are a match to TRBD1. V lost 4 bases to trimming and J lost 10 bases; unmatched junction nucleotides: 12. This CDR3 spans 14 amino acids. Germline-derived CDR1 and CDR2 are MGHRA and YSYEKL. In DNA, the CDR3 is TGCGCCAGCAGCCGAGATGCCGGACAGGCGATCTACACCTTC. It is translated as CASSRDAGQAIYTF.

This clonotype occurred many times. The gene calls are TRBV4-3 and TRBJ2-2; a weak D match, TRBD2 (6 bases). Deletions cut 3 bases from V and 8 bases from J, with 13 bases between. This CDR3 is built from 14 residues. The germline V gene has CDR1 LGHNA and CDR2 YSLEER. CDR3 coding DNA: TGCGCCAGCAGCCAGCCGGCGGAGGGAGGGGAGCTGTTTTTT. It encodes CASSQPAEGGELFF.

Worth noting for this clonotype: A much larger clone lies one base from this, so it may be a read error. In this CDR3 the conserved last residue, phenylalanine or tryptophan, is missing, so a read error is likely. The rearrangement joins TRBV5-6 to TRBJ1-2, with 9 bases matching TRBD1. The CDR3 contains 14 residues. Trimming took 4 bases from V and 7 from J; bases not matched to a gene: 8. Germline V CDR1 and CDR2: SGHDT, YYEEEE. The CDR3, as DNA: TGTGCCAGCAGCCGAGGACAGGGGCGTAGTGGCTACACCCTC. Translation gives CASSRGQGRSGYTL.

This clonotype occurred once. A much larger clone differs by one base, so this may be a read error. The conserved phenylalanine or tryptophan is not found at the CDR3 terminus, so this likely reflects a read error. The V gene is TRBV6-1, the J gene TRBJ1-5; D gene ambiguous. Germline assignment: CDR1 MNHNS and CDR2 SASEGT. This CDR3 is 14 amino acids long. V was pared by 2 bases and J by 4 bases, with 9 bases between. The CDR3 protein is CASSESWGNQPQHS. The CDR3 coding sequence is TGTGCCAGCAGTGAATCATGGGGAAATCAGCCCCAGCATTCT.

In regard to this clonotype: Possible read error: a much larger clone is one base away. The chain employs TRBV20-1 and TRBJ2-7; D is possibly TRBD2 (6 bases). Germline CDR1 reads DFQATT; CDR2 reads SNEGSKA (reference sequence). There are 13 residues in the CDR3. The V end lost 7 bases, the J end lost 0 bases, and 13 bases lay between the germline ends. The CDR3 reads CSVFRDSSYEQYF. Written as DNA, the CDR3 is TGCAGTGTTTTCCGGGACTCCTCCTACGAGCAGTACTTC.

The chain employs TRBV12-3 or TRBV12-4 and TRBJ2-1; the D is unclear. Trimming cost V 3 bases and J 9 bases, with 15 bases left between them. The CDR3 covers 14 residues. CDR3 nucleotide sequence: TGTGCCAGCAGTTTCGGTACCAACCCCACTGAGCAGTTCTTC. It specifies CASSFGTNPTEQFF.

Turning to this clonotype: Since a much larger clone is just one base distant, this may be a read error. The chain employs TRBV5-8 and TRBJ2-3; TRBD2 matches at 9 bases. The germline gives CDR1 SGHTS, CDR2 YDEGEE. The CDR3 totals 15 residues. As DNA, the CDR3 is TGTGCCAGCAGCTTCGATGGGACTAGCATAGATACGCAGTATTTT. Translated, it gives CASSFDGTSIDTQYF.

With regard to this clonotype: A much larger clone is a single base away; this may be a read error. The final CDR3 position lacks the conserved phenylalanine or tryptophan, pointing to a likely read error. V is TRBV6-1 and J is TRBJ2-5; tentatively, D is TRBD1 (6 bases). In germline, CDR1 is MNHNS, CDR2 SASEGT. The length of the CDR3 is 14 residues. With 1 base removed from V and 2 bases from J, the gap between germline ends came to 8 bases. CDR3 residues: CASSEEGGQETQYL. CDR3 in DNA: TGTGCCAGCAGTGAAGAAGGGGGACAAGAGACCCAGTACCTC.

In DNA form, the CDR3 reads TGTGCCAGCAGTTCGGGACAGTTTGATACGCAGTATTTT. This gives the protein CASSSGQFDTQYF. The V and J genes are TRBV12-3 or TRBV12-4 and TRBJ2-3; 7 bases fit TRBD1. This CDR3 has 13 residues. V dropped 4 bases and J dropped 6; count of bases not matched to a gene: 4.

Turning to this clonotype: This clone may be a read error of a much larger clone one base away. The missing conserved phenylalanine or tryptophan at the end of this CDR3 makes a read error likely. The chain recombines TRBV29-1 with TRBJ1-5, with D possibly matching TRBD1 (6 bases). V lost 7 bases to trimming and J lost 5 bases, with 12 bases between them. CDR3 length: 12 residues. CDR1 and CDR2 from the germline V gene are SQVTM and ANQGSEA. DNA for the CDR3: TGCAGCGCGGGGGGGGGCGATCAGCCCCAGCATCTT. It translates to CSAGGGDQPQHL.

V gene TRBV11-2 combines with J gene TRBJ2-5; D gene ambiguous. CDR3 length: 11 residues. Germline V gene lookup returns CDR1 SGHAT and CDR2 FQNNGV. V lost 11 bases, J lost 4 bases, and 11 bases lay in between. The CDR3 region is CACSLGETQYF. The CDR3 DNA sequence: TGTGCCTGTAGCTTAGGAGAGACCCAGTACTTC. Looking up the rest from reference TRBV11-2 and TRBJ2-5 gives the full variable domain: EAGVAQSPRYKIIEKRQSVAFWCNPISGHATLYWYQQILGQGPKLLIQFQNNGVVDDSQLPKDRFSAERLKGVDSTLKIQPAKLEDSAVYLCACSLGETQYFGPGTRLLVL.

This clonotype was detected once. Mismatch with germline at one junction end may stem from a read error. The chain uses TRBV5-6 and TRBJ2-7; 9 bases map to TRBD1. The CDR3 contains 14 residues. The germline gives CDR1 SGHDT, CDR2 YYEEEE. CDR3 nucleotide sequence: TGTGCCAGCAGCCCGGGACAGGGACCCTACGAGCATTACTTC. Translating it yields CASSPGQGPYEHYF.

This clonotype was seen at least ten times. This chain uses TRBV20-1 with TRBJ2-3; D is perhaps TRBD2 (5 bases). The V gene lost 5 bases and the J gene lost 3 bases, with 15 bases spanning the gap. Germline CDR1 reads DFQATT; CDR2 reads SNEGSKA (reference sequence). This CDR3 has 14 amino acids. The DNA of the CDR3 is TGCAGTGCTTCCATGCGGGCACATACAGATACGCAGTATTTT. This encodes CSASMRAHTDTQYF.

Remarks on this clonotype: This may be a read error, as it is one base from a much larger clone. The rearrangement links TRBV6-5 to TRBJ2-6, with D possibly matching TRBD2 (6 bases). Germline V CDR1 and CDR2: MNHEY, SVGAGI. CDR3 length: 20 residues. The germline V and J ends were trimmed by 4 bases and 0 bases, with 22 bases remaining between them. This chain's CDR3 is CASSSEPGVAESSGANVLTF. The DNA for the CDR3 is TGTGCCAGCAGTTCCGAACCCGGAGTAGCGGAGAGCTCTGGGGCCAACGTCCTGACTTTC.

This clonotype was counted at least ten times. J is TRBJ1-2 and V is TRBV29-1; possibly TRBD1 for D (5 bases). Between the trimmed V and J ends, which lost 7 bases and 7 bases, there was a span of 19 bases. CDR1 SQVTM and CDR2 ANQGSEA come from the germline V gene. This CDR3 region has 13 residues. The CDR3 protein is CSAQPAGRGGYTF. In nucleotides, the CDR3 is TGCAGCGCTCAACCGGCAGGGCGGGGTGGCTACACCTTC.

About this clonotype: A read error may be the cause here, since a much bigger clone is one base away. The CDR3 DNA follows: TGTGCCAGCAGTTGGACCCGCGGCGGCTATGAGCAGTTCTTC. Its translation is CASSWTRGGYEQFF. The rearrangement links TRBV6-2 or TRBV6-3 to TRBJ2-1; D not resolved. The V end was cut by 4 bases, the J end by 8 bases, with 15 bases between. Germline CDR1 reads MNHEY; CDR2 reads SVGEGT. CDR3 size: 14 residues.